This T cell receptor beta chain was captured by sequencing in a study of tumor-infiltrating lymphocytes in primary liver carcinoma. For the study at large: These were node-negative, non-metastatic T1-T3 tumors of roughly 4 to 10 cm. Notes on the study in general: Tumor-adjacent and tumor-blood pairs showed less overlap than tumor region pairs.

TCR beta cDNA was reverse-transcribed from roughly 520 ng of total RNA. The reaction used a constant-region primer and ProtoScript II reverse transcriptase. Each TCR beta library was derived from three nested multiplex PCR rounds that employed slightly modified ARM-PCR. TRBV1-TRBV30 forward and Cbeta reverse primers drove the first two approximately 11-cycle rounds. TCRdb used MiXCR to reprocess the multiplex PCR reads, holding one entry per CDR3 protein. The sample comprises more than 40,000 distinct CDR3 sequences, approximately 70% of which are singletons, and approximately 31% rests with the top ten. With respect to this clonotype: The antigen is unknown. A read error may explain this, as a much larger clone is one base away.

The source material, roughly 18-32 mg of unsorted bulk tissue, was used to co-extract RNA and DNA. Chronic HBV infection, which was untreated, was present in the patients. The CDR3 has 17 amino acids. From germline, CDR1 is LGHNA and CDR2 YNFKEQ. The sample was liver tumor tissue from sampling region 5. The subset here: tumor region T5, tumor centre. The genes are TRBV4-2 and TRBJ2-3; 11 bases are shared with TRBD2. This receptor was obtained from a man aged 40-50 years with primary liver carcinoma and hepatitis B virus infection. Here the CDR3 reads CASSPGLAGRLTNTRYF. The CDR3 nucleotides are TGTGCCAGCAGCCCTGGACTAGCGGGCCGCCTCACAAATACGCGGTATTTT.